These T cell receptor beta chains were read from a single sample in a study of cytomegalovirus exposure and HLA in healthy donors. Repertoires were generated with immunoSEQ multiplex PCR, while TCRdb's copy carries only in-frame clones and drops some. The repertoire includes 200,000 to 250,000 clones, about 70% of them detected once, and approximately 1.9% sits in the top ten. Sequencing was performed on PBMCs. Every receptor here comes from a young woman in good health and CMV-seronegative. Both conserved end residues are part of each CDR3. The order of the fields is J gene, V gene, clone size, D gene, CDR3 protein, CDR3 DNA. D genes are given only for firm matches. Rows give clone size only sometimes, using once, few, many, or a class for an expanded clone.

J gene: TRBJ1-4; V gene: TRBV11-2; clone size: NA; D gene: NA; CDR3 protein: CASSLLESGEKLFF; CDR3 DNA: TGTGCCAGCAGCTTGCTGGAGAGCGGAGAAAAACTGTTTTTT
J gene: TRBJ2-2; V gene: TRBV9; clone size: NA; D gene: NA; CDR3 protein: CASSVGDPGGELFF; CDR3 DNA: TGTGCCAGCAGCGTAGGTGACCCCGGGGGGGAGCTGTTTTTT
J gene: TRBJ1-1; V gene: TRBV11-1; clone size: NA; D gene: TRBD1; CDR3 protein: CASSGGTGHTEAFF; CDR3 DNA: TGTGCCAGCAGCGGGGGGACAGGGCACACTGAAGCTTTCTTT
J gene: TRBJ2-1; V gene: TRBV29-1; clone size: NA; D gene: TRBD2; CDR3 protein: CSVLGGELAGAWDEQFF; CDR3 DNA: TGCAGCGTACTTGGGGGGGAACTAGCGGGAGCTTGGGATGAGCAGTTCTTC
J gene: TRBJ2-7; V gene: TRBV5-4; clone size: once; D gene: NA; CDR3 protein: CASSQDWQGPYEQYF; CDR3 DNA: TGTGCCAGCAGCCAAGATTGGCAGGGGCCCTACGAGCAGTACTTC
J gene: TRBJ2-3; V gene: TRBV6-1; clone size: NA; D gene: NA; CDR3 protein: CAAGRMGDTQYF; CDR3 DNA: TGTGCCGCGGGGAGGATGGGAGATACGCAGTATTTT
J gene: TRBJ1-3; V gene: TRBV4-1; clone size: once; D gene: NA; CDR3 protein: CASSQEADSGNTIYF; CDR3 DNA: TGCGCCAGCAGCCAAGAAGCGGACTCTGGAAACACCATATATTTT
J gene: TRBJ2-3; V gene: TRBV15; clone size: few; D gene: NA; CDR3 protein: CATSTRDSTTDTQYF; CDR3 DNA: TGTGCCACCAGCACCCGGGACTCGACCACAGATACGCAGTATTTT
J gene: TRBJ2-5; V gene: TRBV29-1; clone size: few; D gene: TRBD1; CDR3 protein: CSVKTGTAQQETQYF; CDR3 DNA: TGCAGCGTTAAGACGGGGACAGCACAACAAGAGACCCAGTACTTC
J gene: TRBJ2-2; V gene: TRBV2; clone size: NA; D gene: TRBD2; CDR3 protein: CASSYSGDPNTGELFF; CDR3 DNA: TGTGCCAGCAGTTATAGCGGGGACCCGAACACCGGGGAGCTGTTTTTT
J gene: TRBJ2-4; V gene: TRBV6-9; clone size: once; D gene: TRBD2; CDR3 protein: CARSLAGGPRVHSIQYF; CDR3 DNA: TGTGCCAGATCATTAGCGGGAGGGCCACGGGTTCATAGCATTCAGTACTTC
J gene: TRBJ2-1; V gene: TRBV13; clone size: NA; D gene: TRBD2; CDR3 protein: CASSFSGGYNEQFF; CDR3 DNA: TGTGCCAGCAGCTTTAGCGGGGGCTACAATGAGCAGTTCTTC
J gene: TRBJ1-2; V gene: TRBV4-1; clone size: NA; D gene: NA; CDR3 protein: CASSQGRGDDGYTF; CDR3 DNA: TGCGCCAGCAGCCAAGGCAGGGGTGACGATGGCTACACCTTC
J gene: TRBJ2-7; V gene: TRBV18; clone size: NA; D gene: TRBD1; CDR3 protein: CASSPVWDRGSYEQYF; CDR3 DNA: TGTGCCAGCTCACCAGTGTGGGACAGGGGGTCCTACGAGCAGTACTTC
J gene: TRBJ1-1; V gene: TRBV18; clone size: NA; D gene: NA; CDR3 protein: CASSPEGDTEAFF; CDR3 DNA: TGTGCCAGCTCACCCGAAGGGGACACTGAAGCTTTCTTT
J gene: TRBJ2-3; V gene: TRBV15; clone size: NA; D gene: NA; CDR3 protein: CATSRRAGSASTDTQYF; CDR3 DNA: TGTGCCACCAGCAGGCGGGCGGGCTCAGCTAGCACAGATACGCAGTATTTT
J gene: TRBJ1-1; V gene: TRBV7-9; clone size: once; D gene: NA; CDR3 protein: CASSYGPGTNTEAFF; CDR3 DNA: TGTGCCAGCAGCTACGGCCCAGGGACAAACACTGAAGCTTTCTTT
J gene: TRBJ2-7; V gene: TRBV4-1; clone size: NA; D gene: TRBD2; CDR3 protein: CASSQTGTSGTYEQYF; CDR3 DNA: TGCGCCAGCAGCCAAACTGGGACTAGCGGTACCTACGAGCAGTACTTC
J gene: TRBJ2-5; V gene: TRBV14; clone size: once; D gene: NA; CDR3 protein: CASSHLQGQETQYF; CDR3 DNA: TGTGCCAGCAGCCACCTCCAGGGCCAAGAGACCCAGTACTTC
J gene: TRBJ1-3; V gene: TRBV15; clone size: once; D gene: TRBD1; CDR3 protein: CATSVGTGGRGNTIYF; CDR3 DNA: TGTGCCACCAGCGTTGGGACAGGGGGCCGAGGAAACACCATATATTTT
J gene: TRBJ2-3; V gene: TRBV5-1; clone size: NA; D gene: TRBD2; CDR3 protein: CASSTGLAGRGDTQYF; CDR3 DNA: TGCGCCAGCAGCACGGGACTAGCGGGAAGGGGAGATACGCAGTATTTT
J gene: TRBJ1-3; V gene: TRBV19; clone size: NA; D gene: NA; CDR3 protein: CVSMGRLGSGSGNTIYF; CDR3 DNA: TGTGTCAGTATGGGCAGACTAGGCTCAGGGTCTGGAAACACCATATATTTT
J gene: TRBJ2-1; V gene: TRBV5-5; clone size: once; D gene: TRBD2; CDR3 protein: CASSSVSGGTHIEQFF; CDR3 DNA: TGTGCCAGCAGCTCGGTTAGCGGGGGGACCCACATAGAGCAGTTCTTC
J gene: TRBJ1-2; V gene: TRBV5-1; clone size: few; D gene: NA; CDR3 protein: CASTQGGYGYTF; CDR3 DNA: TGCGCCAGCACCCAAGGGGGCTATGGCTACACCTTC
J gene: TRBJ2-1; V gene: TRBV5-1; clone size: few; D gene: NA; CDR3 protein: CASSPTMGEFEQFF; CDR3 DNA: TGCGCCAGCAGCCCGACCATGGGAGAATTCGAGCAGTTCTTC
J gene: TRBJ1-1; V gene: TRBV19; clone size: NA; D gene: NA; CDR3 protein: CASSMRGATEAFF; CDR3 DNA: TGTGCCAGTAGTATGCGGGGGGCCACTGAAGCTTTCTTT
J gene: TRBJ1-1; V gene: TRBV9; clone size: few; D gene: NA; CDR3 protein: CASSSGRNTEAFF; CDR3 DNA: TGTGCCAGCAGCTCCGGGAGGAACACTGAAGCTTTCTTT
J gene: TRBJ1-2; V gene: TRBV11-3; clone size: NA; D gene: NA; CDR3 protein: CASSFWANREANYGYTF; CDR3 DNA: TGTGCCAGCAGCTTTTGGGCCAACAGGGAAGCTAACTATGGCTACACCTTC
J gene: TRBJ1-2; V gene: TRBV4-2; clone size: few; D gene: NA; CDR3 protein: CASSQEVGGLSYGYTF; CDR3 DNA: TGTGCCAGCAGCCAAGAGGTCGGGGGGCTGTCCTATGGCTACACCTTC
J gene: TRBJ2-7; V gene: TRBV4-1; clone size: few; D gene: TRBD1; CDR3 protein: CASSLRDRGHDEQYF; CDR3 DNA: TGCGCCAGCAGCCTAAGGGACAGGGGGCACGACGAGCAGTACTTC
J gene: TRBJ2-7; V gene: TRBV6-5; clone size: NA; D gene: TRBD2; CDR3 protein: CASSRAGAIGEQYF; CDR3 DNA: TGTGCCAGCAGTAGAGCGGGAGCGATTGGGGAGCAGTACTTC
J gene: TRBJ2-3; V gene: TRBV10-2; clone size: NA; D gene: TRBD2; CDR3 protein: CASSPGLAGGPDTQYF; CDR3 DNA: TGCGCCAGCAGTCCAGGACTAGCGGGAGGCCCAGATACGCAGTATTTT
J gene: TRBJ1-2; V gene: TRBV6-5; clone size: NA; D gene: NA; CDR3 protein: CASSDLTGWYGYTF; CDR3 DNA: TGTGCCAGCAGTGACTTAACAGGGTGGTATGGCTACACCTTC
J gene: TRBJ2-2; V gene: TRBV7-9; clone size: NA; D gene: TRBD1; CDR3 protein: CSSSRGQVTGELFF; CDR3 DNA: TGTTCCAGCAGTCGCGGACAGGTCACCGGGGAGCTGTTTTTT
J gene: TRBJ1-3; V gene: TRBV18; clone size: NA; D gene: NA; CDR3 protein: CASSPEGDSGNTIYF; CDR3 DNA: TGTGCCAGCTCCCCTGAGGGGGACTCTGGAAACACCATATATTTT
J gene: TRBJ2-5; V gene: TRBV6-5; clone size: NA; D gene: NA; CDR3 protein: CASRGGQSLGETQYF; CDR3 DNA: TGTGCCAGCAGGGGGGGACAGTCCCTGGGAGAGACCCAGTACTTC
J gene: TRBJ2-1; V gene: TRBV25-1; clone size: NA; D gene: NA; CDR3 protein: CASKSLRGNWVF; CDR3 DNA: TGTGCCAGCAAATCGCTCAGGGGAAATTGGGTCTTC
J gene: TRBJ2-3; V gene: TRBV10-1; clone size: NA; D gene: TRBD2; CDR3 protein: CASSAGTSSSTDTQYF; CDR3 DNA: TGCGCCAGCAGCGCCGGGACTAGCAGTAGCACAGATACGCAGTATTTT
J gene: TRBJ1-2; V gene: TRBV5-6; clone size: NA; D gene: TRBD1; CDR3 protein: CASSLIQDRGLYGYTF; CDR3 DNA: TGTGCCAGCAGCTTGATCCAGGACAGGGGCCTCTATGGCTACACCTTC
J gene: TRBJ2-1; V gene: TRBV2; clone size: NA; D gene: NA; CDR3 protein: CASSETTTNEQFF; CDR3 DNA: TGTGCCAGCAGTGAAACCACTACCAATGAGCAGTTCTTC
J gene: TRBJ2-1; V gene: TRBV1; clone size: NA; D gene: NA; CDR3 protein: CTSSQASPLAGSHNEQFF; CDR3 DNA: TGCACCAGCAGCCAAGCCTCCCCCCTAGCGGGGAGTCACAATGAGCAGTTCTTC
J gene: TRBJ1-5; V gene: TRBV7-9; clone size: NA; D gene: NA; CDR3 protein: CSSSLYLQPQHF; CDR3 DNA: TGTTCCAGCAGCTTGTATCTTCAGCCCCAGCATTTT
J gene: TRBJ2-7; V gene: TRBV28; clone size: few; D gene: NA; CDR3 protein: CASSRSGTFSYEQYF; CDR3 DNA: TGTGCCAGCAGTCGATCCGGGACTTTCTCCTACGAGCAGTACTTC
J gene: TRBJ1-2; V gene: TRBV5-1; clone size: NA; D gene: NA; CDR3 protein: CASSLDRYYGYTF; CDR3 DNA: TGTGCCAGCAGCTTGGATAGATACTATGGCTACACCTTC
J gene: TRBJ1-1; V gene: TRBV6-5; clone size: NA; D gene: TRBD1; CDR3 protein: CASSRGQGGTEAFF; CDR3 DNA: TGTGCCAGCAGCAGAGGACAGGGTGGCACTGAAGCTTTCTTT
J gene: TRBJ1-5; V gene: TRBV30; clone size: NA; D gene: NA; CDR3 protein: CAWSSQGGIQPQHF; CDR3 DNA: TGTGCCTGGAGTTCGCAGGGAGGGATTCAGCCCCAGCATTTT
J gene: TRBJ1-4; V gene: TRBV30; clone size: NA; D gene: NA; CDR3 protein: CALYSSGATNEKLFF; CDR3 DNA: TGTGCCTTATACTCTTCAGGGGCAACTAATGAAAAACTGTTTTTT
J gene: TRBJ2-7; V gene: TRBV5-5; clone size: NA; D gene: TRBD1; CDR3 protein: CASSSGRQGGQQYF; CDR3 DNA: TGTGCCAGCAGCTCAGGTCGACAGGGGGGCCAGCAGTACTTC
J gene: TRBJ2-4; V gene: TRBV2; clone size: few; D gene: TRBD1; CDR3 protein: CANTGTGGNIQYF; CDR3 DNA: TGTGCCAACACCGGGACAGGAGGAAACATTCAGTACTTC
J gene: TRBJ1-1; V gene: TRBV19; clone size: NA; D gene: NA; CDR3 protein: CASSTSSGTGGGTEAFF; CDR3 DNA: TGTGCCAGTAGTACCTCTTCCGGGACGGGGGGCGGCACTGAAGCTTTCTTT
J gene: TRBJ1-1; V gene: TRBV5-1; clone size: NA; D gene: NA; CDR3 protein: CASSLRVTGENTEAFF; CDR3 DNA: TGCGCCAGCAGCTTGAGGGTTACGGGAGAGAACACTGAAGCTTTCTTT
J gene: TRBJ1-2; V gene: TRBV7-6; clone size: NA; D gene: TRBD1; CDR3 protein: CASSLGSGTGYGYTF; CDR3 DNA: TGTGCCAGCAGCTTAGGGTCCGGGACAGGCTATGGCTACACCTTC
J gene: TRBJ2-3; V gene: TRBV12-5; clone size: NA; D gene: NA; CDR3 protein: CASGLLWAASTDTQYF; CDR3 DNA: TGTGCTAGTGGCCTCCTATGGGCAGCCAGCACAGATACGCAGTATTTT
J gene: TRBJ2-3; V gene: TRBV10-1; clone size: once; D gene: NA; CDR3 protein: CASSDGGAGTDTQYF; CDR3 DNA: TGCGCCAGCAGTGATGGCGGGGCGGGCACAGATACGCAGTATTTT
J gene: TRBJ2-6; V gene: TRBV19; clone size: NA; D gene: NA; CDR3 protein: CASRAAAGAFSGANVLTF; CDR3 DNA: TGTGCCAGTAGGGCCGCCGCAGGCGCTTTCTCTGGGGCCAACGTCCTGACTTTC
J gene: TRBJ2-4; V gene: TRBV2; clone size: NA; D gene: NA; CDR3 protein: CASSELAVGIQYF; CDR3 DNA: TGTGCCAGCAGTGAGTTGGCGGTCGGCATTCAGTACTTC
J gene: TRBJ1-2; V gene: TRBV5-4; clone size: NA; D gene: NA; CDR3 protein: CASSLGTLNNYGYTF; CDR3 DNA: TGTGCCAGCAGCTTGGGTACATTGAATAACTATGGCTACACCTTC
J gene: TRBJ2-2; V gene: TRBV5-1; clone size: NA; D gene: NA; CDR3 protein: CASSPEGGRTGELFF; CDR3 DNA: TGCGCCAGCAGCCCAGAGGGCGGAAGAACCGGGGAGCTGTTTTTT
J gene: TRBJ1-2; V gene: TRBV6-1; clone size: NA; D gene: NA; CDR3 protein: CASSEGLASGYGYTF; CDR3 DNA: TGTGCCAGCAGTGAAGGTCTGGCCTCGGGTTATGGCTACACCTTC
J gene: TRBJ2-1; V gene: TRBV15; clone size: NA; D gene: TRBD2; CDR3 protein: CATSRAGALPEQFF; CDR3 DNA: TGTGCCACCAGCCGAGCGGGAGCCCTCCCTGAGCAGTTCTTC